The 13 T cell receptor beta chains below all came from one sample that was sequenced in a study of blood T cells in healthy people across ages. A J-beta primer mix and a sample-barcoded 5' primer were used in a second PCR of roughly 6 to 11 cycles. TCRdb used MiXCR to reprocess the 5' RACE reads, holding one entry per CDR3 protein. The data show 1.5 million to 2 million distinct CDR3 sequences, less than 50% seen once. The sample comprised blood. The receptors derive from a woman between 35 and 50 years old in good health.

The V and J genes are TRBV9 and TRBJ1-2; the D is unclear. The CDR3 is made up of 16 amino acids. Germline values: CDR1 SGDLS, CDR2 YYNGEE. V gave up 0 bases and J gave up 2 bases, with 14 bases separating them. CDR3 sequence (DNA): TGTGCCAGCAGCGTAGTTGGAATAGGCACCAACTATGGCTACACCTTC. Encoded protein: CASSVVGIGTNYGYTF.

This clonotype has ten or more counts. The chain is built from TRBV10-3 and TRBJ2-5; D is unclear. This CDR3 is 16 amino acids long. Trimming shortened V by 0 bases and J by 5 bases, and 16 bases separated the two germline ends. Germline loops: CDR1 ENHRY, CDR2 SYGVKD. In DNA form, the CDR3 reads TGTGCCATCAGTGAGTCGGGTCCGCTTAGTGGGGAGACCCAGTACTTC. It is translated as CAISESGPLSGETQYF.

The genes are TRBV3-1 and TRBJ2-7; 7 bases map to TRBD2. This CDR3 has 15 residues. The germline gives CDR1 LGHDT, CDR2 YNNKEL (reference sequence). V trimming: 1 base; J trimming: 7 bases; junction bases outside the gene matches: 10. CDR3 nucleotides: TGTGCCAGCAGCCAAGGCGAAGGGGCAGCGGGGGAGCAGTACTTC. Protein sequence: CASSQGEGAAGEQYF.

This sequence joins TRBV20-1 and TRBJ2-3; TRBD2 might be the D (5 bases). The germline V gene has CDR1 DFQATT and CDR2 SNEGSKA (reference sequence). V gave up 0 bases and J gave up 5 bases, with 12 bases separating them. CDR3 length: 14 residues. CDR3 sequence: CSARDWTGEDTQYF. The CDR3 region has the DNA TGCAGTGCTAGAGATTGGACTGGGGAAGATACGCAGTATTTT.

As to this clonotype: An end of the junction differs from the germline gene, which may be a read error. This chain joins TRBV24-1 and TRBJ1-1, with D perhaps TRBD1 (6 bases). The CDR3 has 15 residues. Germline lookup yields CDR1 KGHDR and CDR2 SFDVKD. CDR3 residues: CVTSESTGTLAEAFF. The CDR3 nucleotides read TGTGTCACCAGTGAAAGTACCGGGACATTGGCTGAAGCTTTCTTT.

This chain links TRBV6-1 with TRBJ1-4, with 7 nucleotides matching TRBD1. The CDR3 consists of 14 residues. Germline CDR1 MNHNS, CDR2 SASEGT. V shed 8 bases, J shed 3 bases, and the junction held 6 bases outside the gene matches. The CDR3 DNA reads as TGTGCCAGCGACGCCGGGACAGCTAATGAAAAACTGTTTTTT. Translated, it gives CASDAGTANEKLFF.

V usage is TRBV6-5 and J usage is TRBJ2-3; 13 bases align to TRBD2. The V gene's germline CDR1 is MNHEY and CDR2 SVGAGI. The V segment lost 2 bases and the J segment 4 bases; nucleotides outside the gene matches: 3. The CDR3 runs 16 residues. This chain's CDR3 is CASSYRTSGGPDTQYF. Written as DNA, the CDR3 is TGTGCCAGCAGTTACCGGACTAGCGGGGGTCCAGATACGCAGTATTTT.

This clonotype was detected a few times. The CDR3 loop reads CASSLSGGANYNEQFF. The CDR3 region has the DNA TGCGCCAGCAGCTTAAGCGGGGGGGCGAACTACAATGAGCAGTTCTTC. This sequence joins TRBV5-1 and TRBJ2-1, with 10 bases fitting TRBD2. Trimming at V came to 2 bases and at J to 3 bases, leaving 5 bases not matched to a gene. The CDR3 spans 16 residues. Germline CDR1 is SGHRS and CDR2 is YFSETQ. The whole variable domain, filled in from reference TRBV5-1 and TRBJ2-1, reads KAGVTQTPRYLIKTRGQQVTLSCSPISGHRSVSWYQQTPGQGLQFLFEYFSETQRNKGNFPGRFSGRQFSNSRSEMNVSTLELGDSALYLCASSLSGGANYNEQFFGPGTRLTVL.

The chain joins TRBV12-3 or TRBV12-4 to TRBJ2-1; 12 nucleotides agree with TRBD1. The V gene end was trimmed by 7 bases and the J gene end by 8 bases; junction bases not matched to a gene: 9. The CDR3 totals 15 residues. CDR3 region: CASNQPGTGGDEQFF. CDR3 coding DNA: TGTGCCAGCAACCAACCCGGGACAGGGGGCGATGAGCAGTTCTTC.

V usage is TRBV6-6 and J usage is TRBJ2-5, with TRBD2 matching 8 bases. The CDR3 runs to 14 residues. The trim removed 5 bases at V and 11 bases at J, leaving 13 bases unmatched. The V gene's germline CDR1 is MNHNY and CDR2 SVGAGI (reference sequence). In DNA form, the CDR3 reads TGTGCCAGCAGTCGCGGGGGGCCGGGACTTGAGCAGTACTTC. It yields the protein CASSRGGPGLEQYF.

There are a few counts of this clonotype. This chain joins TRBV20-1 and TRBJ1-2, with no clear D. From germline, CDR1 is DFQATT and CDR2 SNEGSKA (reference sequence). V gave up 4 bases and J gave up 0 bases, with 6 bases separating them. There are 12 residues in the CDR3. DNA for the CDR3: TGCAGTGCTATAGTACCTAACTATGGCTACACCTTC. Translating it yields CSAIVPNYGYTF.

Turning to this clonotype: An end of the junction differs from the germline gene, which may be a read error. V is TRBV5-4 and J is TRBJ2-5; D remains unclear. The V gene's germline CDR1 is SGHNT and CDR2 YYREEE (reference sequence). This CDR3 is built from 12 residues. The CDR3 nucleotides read TGTGCCGGCAGCTCCGGACCGGAGACCCAGTACTTC. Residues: CAGSSGPETQYF.

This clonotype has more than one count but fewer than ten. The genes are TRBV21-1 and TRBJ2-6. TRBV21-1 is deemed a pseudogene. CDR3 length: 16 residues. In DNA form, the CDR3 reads TGTGCCAGCAGCAAAACCGGCAACCCTGGGGCCAACGTCCTGACTTTC. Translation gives CASSKTGNPGANVLTF.